The rows below give T cell receptor beta chains drawn from one sample of a study of blood T cell repertoires in COVID-19. Some clones are missing from TCRdb's copy, which holds only in-frame ones; the method was immunoSEQ multiplex PCR. The table records 75,000 to 100,000 clones, approximately 77% of them present only once. The source material was peripheral blood. The receptors originated from a woman of 80 years or more with acute or convalescent COVID-19. CDR3s include the opening cysteine and the closing phenylalanine or tryptophan.

v_call	cdr3_length	j_call	cdr3_aa
TRBV11-3	11	TRBJ2-3	CASSSQDTQYF
TRBV3-1/TRBV3-2	18	TRBJ2-1	CASSQERTSGGLYNEQFF
TRBV6-5	13	TRBJ2-1	CASRLSSYNEQFF
TRBV2	15	TRBJ2-2	CASSAGSGNTGELFF
TRBV2	17	TRBJ2-2	CASSRPGQGITTGELFF
TRBV28	17	TRBJ1-5	CASTVPRGDYSNQPQHF
TRBV19	14	TRBJ1-6	CASRTGADNSPLHF
TRBV4-2	15	TRBJ2-7	CASSSYSGGGYEQYF
TRBV6-5	14	TRBJ1-5	CASSLDTGSRPQHF
TRBV7-2	15	TRBJ2-2	CASSLAAGGVGELFF
TRBV3-1/TRBV3-2	14	TRBJ2-2	CASSQDNGPGELFF
TRBV11-2	15	TRBJ2-7	CASSFISGGAYEQYF
TRBV18	18	TRBJ1-4	CASSPITTGLTLSEKLFF
TRBV24-1	15	TRBJ2-3	CATSDPSGGGDTQYF
TRBV11-2	14	TRBJ1-3	CASRTGGAGNTIYF
TRBV19	14	TRBJ1-5	CASSIAGRGQPQHF
TRBV7-2	15	TRBJ1-2	CASSESGGRGYGYTF
TRBV27	14	TRBJ2-3	CASTRTIGAYTQYF
TRBV19	15	TRBJ2-7	CASSTGLAGSHEQYF
TRBV4-1	16	TRBJ2-2	CASSQRSRGHSGELFF
TRBV3-1/TRBV3-2	14	TRBJ2-5	CASSQVPSAETQYF
TRBV7-6	16	TRBJ2-7	CASSLGPPGQQYEQYF
TRBV15	16	TRBJ1-2	CATSISEGGSNYGYTF
TRBV7-9	13	TRBJ1-2	CASTETADYGYTF
TRBV4-3	17	TRBJ1-3	CASSQDGGYSSGNTIYF
TRBV12-1	15	TRBJ2-7	CASSFSGGEPYEQYF
TRBV7-9	16	TRBJ2-5	CASSARAGGRQETQYF
TRBV18	13	TRBJ2-5	CASSWTDQETQYF
TRBV27	13	TRBJ2-7	CASSPWGGHEQYF
TRBV12-2	14	TRBJ2-5	CASRLAREVETQYF
TRBV6-1	12	TRBJ2-7	CASSDRVGIGYF
TRBV7-2	14	TRBJ1-2	CASSSRGGMGGYTF
TRBV12-5	13	TRBJ2-2	CASGTPAGGELFF
TRBV6-6	13	TRBJ2-7	CASTGRGGAEQYF
TRBV7-8	17	TRBJ1-2	CASSLRIFRRQTYGYTF
TRBV18	16	TRBJ2-1	CASSPPGGINYNEQFF
TRBV7-2	13	TRBJ2-5	CASSLVGSGEQYF
TRBV27	14	TRBJ2-5	CASSYGTVQETQYF
TRBV5-4	17	TRBJ2-7	CASSLGWTSGYTYEQYF
TRBV28	13	TRBJ1-2	CASSLAAHYGYTF
TRBV6-2/TRBV6-3	15	TRBJ1-1	CASSLLQGLGTEAFF
TRBV19	15	TRBJ1-2	CASSRDSPTRSGYTF
TRBV7-2	15	TRBJ2-7	CASSLNIAGPYEQYF
TRBV9	15	TRBJ1-3	CASSVTGNSGNTIYF
TRBV5-1	15	TRBJ1-2	CASSLDQGRPYGYTF
TRBV5-4	13	TRBJ1-2	CASSPTGIYGYTF
TRBV30	11	TRBJ1-2	CACGAAAGYTF
TRBV5-1	14	TRBJ2-5	CASTFNRGQGTQYF
TRBV7-2	12	TRBJ2-7	CASSTNGRGPYF
TRBV19	15	TRBJ1-1	CASNGQGFGGTEAFF
TRBV3-1/TRBV3-2	15	TRBJ2-1	CASSQVSGGYNEQFF
TRBV9	16	TRBJ2-1	CASSATSGSIYNEQFF
TRBV6-2/TRBV6-3	14	TRBJ2-7	CASSYHVDRVEQYF
TRBV4-3	16	TRBJ1-2	CASSQDAGRGGYGYTF
TRBV7-9	14	TRBJ2-4	CASSFALAKNIQYF
TRBV7-2	16	TRBJ2-5	CASSLRGGKMEETQYF